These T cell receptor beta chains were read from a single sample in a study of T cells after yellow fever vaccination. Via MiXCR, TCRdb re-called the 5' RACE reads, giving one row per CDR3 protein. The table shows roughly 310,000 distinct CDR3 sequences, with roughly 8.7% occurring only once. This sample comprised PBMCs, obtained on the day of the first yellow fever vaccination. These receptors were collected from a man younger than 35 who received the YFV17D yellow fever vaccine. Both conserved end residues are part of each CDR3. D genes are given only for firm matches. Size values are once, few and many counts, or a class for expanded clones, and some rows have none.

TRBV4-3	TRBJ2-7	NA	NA	CASSQEWQLLYYEQYF	TGCGCCAGCAGCCAAGAATGGCAACTCTTATACTACGAGCAGTACTTC
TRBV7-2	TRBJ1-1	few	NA	CASSFYGQGNTEAFF	TGTGCCAGCAGCTTTTACGGTCAGGGGAACACTGAAGCTTTCTTT
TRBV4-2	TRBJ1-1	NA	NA	CASSPGHLCSTFF	TGTGCCAGCAGCCCCGGGCACCTCTGTTCGACTTTCTTT
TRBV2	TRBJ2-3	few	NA	CASSSDRSPTDTQYF	TGTGCCAGCAGTTCAGACAGGTCCCCCACAGATACGCAGTATTTT
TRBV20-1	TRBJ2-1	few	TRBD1	CSAAGQGKYNEQFF	TGCAGTGCTGCCGGACAGGGAAAATACAATGAGCAGTTCTTC
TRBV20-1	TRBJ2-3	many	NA	CSARDENTDTQYF	TGCAGTGCTAGAGATGAAAACACAGATACGCAGTATTTT
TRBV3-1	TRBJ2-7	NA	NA	CASSQGGTRTLYF	TGTGCCAGCAGCCAAGGTGGGACAAGGACTTTGTACTTC
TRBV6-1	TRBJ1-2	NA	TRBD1	CASSPDRGKYGYTF	TGTGCCAGCAGTCCCGACAGGGGGAAATATGGCTACACCTTC
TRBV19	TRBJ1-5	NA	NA	CASSIGVGGNQPQHF	TGTGCCAGTAGTATAGGGGTGGGGGGTAATCAGCCCCAGCATTTT
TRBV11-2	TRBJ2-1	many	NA	CASSLSDYHNEQFF	TGTGCCAGCAGCTTGTCTGACTATCACAATGAGCAGTTCTTC
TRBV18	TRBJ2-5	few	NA	CASSPSTQWGETQYF	TGTGCCAGCTCACCATCTACACAATGGGGCGAGACCCAGTACTTC
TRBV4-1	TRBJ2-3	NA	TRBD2	CASSQEVQEAGVKTDTQYF	TGCGCCAGCAGCCAAGAAGTTCAAGAGGCGGGGGTAAAGACAGATACGCAGTATTTT
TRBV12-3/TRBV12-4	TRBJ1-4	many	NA	CASSKNWGTYEKLFF	TGTGCCAGCAGTAAAAATTGGGGGACTTATGAAAAACTGTTTTTT
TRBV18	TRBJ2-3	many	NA	CASSRQYGFDTQYF	TGTGCCAGCTCACGCCAGTACGGGTTCGATACGCAGTATTTT
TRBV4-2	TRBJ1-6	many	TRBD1	CASSQGQGGSPLHF	TGTGCCAGCAGCCAAGGGCAGGGGGGTTCACCCCTCCACTTT
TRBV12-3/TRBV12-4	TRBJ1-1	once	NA	CASSLWQGTEAFF	TGTGCCAGCAGTTTATGGCAGGGCACTGAAGCTTTCTTT
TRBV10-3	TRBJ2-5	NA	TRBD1	CAISERPWIGTAKTQYF	TGTGCCATCAGTGAGCGCCCATGGATCGGGACAGCGAAGACCCAGTACTTC
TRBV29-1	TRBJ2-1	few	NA	CSVEEEGRGLPQFF	TGCAGCGTTGAAGAAGAAGGCAGGGGATTACCCCAGTTCTTC
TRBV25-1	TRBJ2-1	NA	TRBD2	CASSEHSGGGGGNEQFF	TGTGCCAGCAGTGAGCATTCGGGGGGTGGGGGTGGTAATGAGCAGTTCTTC
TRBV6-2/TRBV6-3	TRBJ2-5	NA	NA	CASSYLGIETQYF	TGTGCCAGCAGTTACTTGGGGATTGAGACCCAGTACTTC
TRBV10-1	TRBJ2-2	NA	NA	CASSEVGNSNTGELFF	TGCGCCAGCAGTGAGGTCGGGAATTCGAACACCGGGGAGCTGTTTTTT
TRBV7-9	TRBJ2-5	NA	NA	CASSRPSQGETQYF	TGTGCCAGCAGCCGACCCTCACAGGGAGAGACCCAGTACTTC
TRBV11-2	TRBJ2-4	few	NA	CASSIPTAGIQYF	TGTGCCAGCAGCATCCCGACAGCTGGCATTCAGTACTTC
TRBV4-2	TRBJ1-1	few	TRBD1	CASSHGTGATEAFF	TGTGCCAGCAGCCATGGAACAGGGGCGACTGAAGCTTTCTTT
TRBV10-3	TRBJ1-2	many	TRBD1	CAISEPDRDYGYTF	TGTGCCATCAGTGAGCCGGACAGGGACTATGGCTACACCTTC
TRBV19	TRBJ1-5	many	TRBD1	CASSQQGGSNQPQHF	TGTGCCAGTAGCCAACAGGGGGGTAGCAATCAGCCCCAGCATTTT
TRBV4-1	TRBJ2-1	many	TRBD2	CASSQDRPAGGLLSSYNEQFF	TGCGCCAGCAGCCAAGATCGCCCAGCGGGGGGCTTACTTAGCTCCTACAATGAGCAGTTCTTC
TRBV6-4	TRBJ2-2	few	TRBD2	CASSQSLAGSNTGELFF	TGTGCCAGCAGTCAGTCACTAGCGGGGTCGAACACCGGGGAGCTGTTTTTT
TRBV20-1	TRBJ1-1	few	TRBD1	CSAGKGAYTEAFF	TGCAGTGCTGGGAAGGGGGCTTACACTGAAGCTTTCTTT
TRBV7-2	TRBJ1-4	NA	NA	CASSSRAGGANEKLFF	TGTGCCAGCAGCTCTAGGGCCGGCGGGGCTAATGAAAAACTGTTTTTT
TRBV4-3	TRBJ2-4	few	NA	CASSQDRGTKNIQYF	TGCGCCAGCAGCCAAGATAGGGGGACCAAAAACATTCAGTACTTC
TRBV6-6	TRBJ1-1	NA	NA	CASTWGSEAFF	TGTGCCAGCACCTGGGGATCTGAAGCTTTCTTT
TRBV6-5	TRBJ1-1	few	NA	CASTRGGTEAFF	TGTGCCAGCACCCGAGGGGGCACTGAAGCTTTCTTT
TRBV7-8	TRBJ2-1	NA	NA	CASSPISVQFF	TGTGCCAGCAGCCCCATAAGCGTGCAGTTCTTC
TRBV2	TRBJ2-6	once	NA	CASGGDISGANVLTF	TGTGCCAGCGGTGGGGACATCTCTGGGGCCAACGTCCTGACTTTC
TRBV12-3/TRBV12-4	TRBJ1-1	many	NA	CASSEQANTEAFF	TGTGCCAGCAGTGAGCAGGCGAACACTGAAGCTTTCTTT
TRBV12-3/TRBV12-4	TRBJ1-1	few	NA	CASSLPGSTNTEAFF	TGTGCCAGCAGTCTTCCAGGATCGACGAACACTGAAGCTTTCTTT
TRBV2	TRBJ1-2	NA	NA	CASSEALRRGGYTF	TGTGCCAGCAGTGAAGCGCTTCGCAGGGGAGGCTACACCTTC
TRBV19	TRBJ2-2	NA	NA	CASSTQAFTGELFF	TGTGCCAGTAGTACCCAGGCCTTCACCGGGGAGCTGTTTTTT
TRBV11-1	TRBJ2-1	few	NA	CASSQQGVSYNEQFF	TGTGCCAGCAGCCAACAGGGAGTCTCCTACAATGAGCAGTTCTTC
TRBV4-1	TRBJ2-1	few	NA	CASSQDYTESSYNEQFF	TGCGCCAGCAGCCAAGACTACACAGAGAGCTCCTACAATGAGCAGTTCTTC
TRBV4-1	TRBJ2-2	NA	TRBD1	CASSHVGTGNTGELFF	TGCGCCAGCAGCCACGTGGGGACAGGGAACACCGGGGAGCTGTTTTTT
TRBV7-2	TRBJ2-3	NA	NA	CASSPRFTDTQYF	TGTGCCAGCAGCCCCCGCTTCACAGATACGCAGTATTTT
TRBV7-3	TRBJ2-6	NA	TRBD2	CASSLYGGGAGANVLTF	TGTGCCAGCAGCTTGTATGGGGGAGGGGCTGGGGCCAACGTCCTGACTTTC
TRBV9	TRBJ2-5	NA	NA	CASSDGGMSGPAETQYF	TGTGCCAGCAGCGATGGGGGGATGAGTGGTCCCGCAGAGACCCAGTACTTC
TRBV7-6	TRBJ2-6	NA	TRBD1	CASSLVGAQGVTGANVLTF	TGTGCCAGCAGCTTAGTTGGGGCGCAGGGGGTGACTGGGGCCAACGTCCTGACTTTC
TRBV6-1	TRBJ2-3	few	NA	CASRRDFTDTQYF	TGTGCCAGCAGACGGGACTTCACAGATACGCAGTATTTT
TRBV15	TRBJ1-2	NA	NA	CATSRDRLTNYGYTF	TGTGCCACCAGCAGAGATCGGCTCACTAACTATGGCTACACCTTC
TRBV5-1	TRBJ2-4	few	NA	CASSLRPEMVAKNIQYF	TGCGCCAGCAGCTTGAGACCTGAAATGGTAGCCAAAAACATTCAGTACTTC
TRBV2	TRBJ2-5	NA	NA	CASSLQGGGADTAKYF	TGTGCCAGCAGCCTACAGGGGGGGGGCGCGGACACTGCTAAGTACTTC
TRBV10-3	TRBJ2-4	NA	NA	CAISATIGMRAKNIQYF	TGTGCCATCAGTGCGACGATAGGGATGAGGGCCAAAAACATTCAGTACTTC